These 32 T cell receptor beta chains were sequenced from one sample in a study of early T cells in non-severe SARS-CoV-2 infection. MiXCR, applied by TCRdb to the 5' RACE reads, yields one record per CDR3 protein. The sample shows 65,000 to 75,000 distinct CDR3 sequences, over 3.5% of them seen only once. Sequenced here: whole blood, sampled at baseline. The receptors were sampled from an adult who was a healthcare worker with PCR-confirmed SARS-CoV-2 infection or an uninfected control (not recorded which). The donor label of this sample is uncertain.

The rearrangement uses TRBV7-2 and TRBJ2-3; the D gene is possibly TRBD1 (5 bases). The V gene's germline CDR1 is SGHTA and CDR2 FQGNSA. Deletions cut 6 bases from V and 0 bases from J, with 10 bases between. This CDR3 contains 14 residues. In nucleotides, the CDR3 is TGTGCCAGCAGGATGACAGCTAGCACAGATACGCAGTATTTT. Amino acids: CASRMTASTDTQYF.

Comment on this clonotype: A read error may produce the germline difference seen at one junction end. V gene TRBV27 combines with J gene TRBJ1-3, with 9 bases aligning to TRBD1. CDR1 is MNHEY, CDR2 SMNVEV, per germline (reference sequence). The CDR3 contains 18 residues. DNA of the CDR3: TGTGCCTGCAGTTCAGGGACAGGGAGCCAAAGCTCTGGAAACACCATATATTTT. As protein: CACSSGTGSQSSGNTIYF.

The rearrangement links TRBV27 to TRBJ1-1; the D gene is possibly TRBD1 (6 bases). Germline V gene data show CDR1 as MNHEY and CDR2 as SMNVEV (reference sequence). V lost 6 bases, J lost 9 bases, and 17 bases lay in between. The CDR3 totals 13 residues. The chain's CDR3 is CASSTHRTDQAFF. CDR3 nucleotides: TGTGCCAGCAGCACCCACCGGACAGATCAAGCTTTCTTT.

This chain joins TRBV6-2 or TRBV6-3 and TRBJ2-1, with D perhaps being TRBD1 or TRBD2 (5 bases each). Germline V gene lookup returns CDR1 MNHEY and CDR2 SVGEGT. V lost 0 bases and J 6 bases, leaving 18 bases between the germline ends. CDR3 length: 17 amino acids. CDR3 DNA: TGTGCCAGCAGTTACTCGTTCGGGCAGGGAGAGGTCAATGAGCAGTTCTTC. Translation gives CASSYSFGQGEVNEQFF.

This clonotype turned up a few times. V and J are TRBV28 and TRBJ1-4; a weak D match, TRBD1 (5 bases). CDR1 MDHEN and CDR2 SYDVKM come from the germline V gene. The CDR3 is 16 amino acids. Trimming cost V 1 base and J 8 bases, with 17 bases left between them. The CDR3 bases are TGTGCCAGCAGTTTATCGATTGTGGGGGTTATGGAAAAACTGTTTTTT. It yields the protein CASSLSIVGVMEKLFF.

This clonotype was counted at least ten times. This sequence joins TRBV11-2 and TRBJ2-7; 7 bases agree with TRBD1. This CDR3 is 13 amino acids long. Losses at the gene ends were 4 bases for V and 3 bases for J; bases not matched to a gene: 3. Germline V lookup: CDR1 SGHAT, CDR2 FQNNGV. This CDR3 reads CASSSSGGYEQYF. The CDR3 bases are TGTGCCAGCAGCTCGTCAGGGGGCTACGAGCAGTACTTC. The full variable domain, completed using reference TRBV11-2 and TRBJ2-7, is EAGVAQSPRYKIIEKRQSVAFWCNPISGHATLYWYQQILGQGPKLLIQFQNNGVVDDSQLPKDRFSAERLKGVDSTLKIQPAKLEDSAVYLCASSSSGGYEQYFGPGTRLTVT.

This chain links TRBV5-1 with TRBJ1-6; tentative D call: TRBD1 (6 bases). Trimming shortened V by 1 base and J by 8 bases, and 10 bases separated the two germline ends. The CDR3 runs to 14 residues. CDR1 is SGHRS, CDR2 YFSETQ, per germline. The CDR3 sequence: CASSLQGIDSPLHF. Here the CDR3 DNA reads TGCGCCAGCAGCTTGCAGGGGATCGATTCACCCCTCCACTTT. Filled out from reference TRBV5-1 and TRBJ1-6, the complete variable domain reads KAGVTQTPRYLIKTRGQQVTLSCSPISGHRSVSWYQQTPGQGLQFLFEYFSETQRNKGNFPGRFSGRQFSNSRSEMNVSTLELGDSALYLCASSLQGIDSPLHFGNGTRLTVT.

This clonotype was seen at least ten times. The chain has TRBV4-2 and TRBJ1-5; the D gene is possibly TRBD1 (5 bases). From germline, CDR1 is LGHNA and CDR2 YNFKEQ. The CDR3 totals 15 residues. With 4 bases removed from V and 7 bases from J, the gap between germline ends came to 17 bases. CDR3 sequence: CASSLNIDRNQPQHF. The CDR3 DNA reads as TGTGCCAGCAGCCTTAACATTGACAGAAACCAGCCCCAGCATTTT.

At least ten counts were recorded for this clonotype. This chain connects TRBV4-1 to TRBJ2-1; D could derive from TRBD1 or TRBD2 (5 bases each). CDR1 is MGHRA, CDR2 YSYEKL, per germline. V lost 0 bases to trimming and J lost 0 bases, with 6 bases between them. The CDR3 covers 15 residues. CDR3: CASSQEGVSYNEQFF. CDR3 coding DNA: TGCGCCAGCAGCCAAGAGGGGGTCTCCTACAATGAGCAGTTCTTC.

This clonotype came up many times. The J gene is TRBJ1-5, the V gene TRBV21-1. TRBV21-1 is a pseudogene. The CDR3 consists of 14 residues. The DNA of the CDR3 is TGTGCCAGCAGCAAAGCGGTACACAGACAGCCCCAGCATTTT. Encoded protein: CASSKAVHRQPQHF.

This clonotype was observed a handful of times. V is TRBV5-6 and J is TRBJ2-4, with no clear D. Germline CDR1 SGHDT, CDR2 YYEEEE. V shed 1 base and J shed 6 bases, with 14 bases lying between them. The CDR3 consists of 15 residues. In DNA, the CDR3 is TGTGCCAGCAGCTTGTTTATTACGGTTCCAAACATTCAGTACTTC. It codes for CASSLFITVPNIQYF. Variable domain in full (rest from reference TRBV5-6 and TRBJ2-4): DAGVTQSPTHLIKTRGQQVTLRCSPKSGHDTVSWYQQALGQGPQFIFQYYEEEERQRGNFPDRFSGHQFPNYSSELNVNALLLGDSALYLCASSLFITVPNIQYFGAGTRLSVL.

This clonotype was detected ten times or more. The rearrangement joins TRBV18 to TRBJ1-1, with TRBD1 matching over 7 bases. The CDR3 extends over 18 amino acids. The V and J ends lost 0 bases and 2 bases, in that order; junction bases with no gene match: 12. Germline V gene lookup returns CDR1 KGHSH and CDR2 LQKENI. CDR3 sequence (DNA): TGTGCCAGCTCACCACCGTTCAGGGGGTCCCCGGGTAACACTGAAGCTTTCTTT. It is translated as CASSPPFRGSPGNTEAFF.

This clonotype was observed a few times. The chain joins TRBV5-1 to TRBJ2-3; 7 nucleotides agree with TRBD2. Germline assignment: CDR1 SGHRS and CDR2 YFSETQ. The V segment lost 5 bases and the J segment 0 bases; nucleotides outside the gene matches: 6. This CDR3 is 15 amino acids long. CDR3: CASRAGLSSTDTQYF. DNA for the CDR3: TGCGCCAGCAGAGCGGGACTATCAAGCACAGATACGCAGTATTTT.

This chain connects TRBV2 to TRBJ2-7; D uncertain. Germline V gene sequence: CDR1 SNHLY, CDR2 FYNNEI. The CDR3 runs to 13 residues. Trimming took 0 bases from V and 2 from J, leaving 5 bases between them. The CDR3 spells CASSEALTYEQYF. The CDR3 DNA reads TGTGCCAGCAGTGAAGCGCTAACCTACGAGCAGTACTTC.

This clonotype has at least ten counts. The genes are TRBV27 and TRBJ1-6; 9 positions match TRBD1. Per the germline V gene, CDR1 is MNHEY and CDR2 is SMNVEV (reference sequence). V was clipped by 1 base and J by 9 bases; unmatched bases: 7. The CDR3 sequence is 16 residues long. The CDR3 loop reads CASSLYGTGRTSPLHF. The CDR3 DNA reads TGTGCCAGCAGTTTATACGGGACAGGGCGCACTTCACCCCTCCACTTT.

This clonotype turned up a few times. The rearrangement uses TRBV6-1 and TRBJ1-5; D is ambiguous. The V end was cut by 5 bases, the J end by 3 bases, with 5 bases between. The CDR3 sequence is 12 residues long. Germline values: CDR1 MNHNS, CDR2 SASEGT. CDR3 DNA: TGTGCCAGCAGTAAACCCAATCAGCCCCAGCATTTT. Residues: CASSKPNQPQHF.

This chain joins TRBV5-4 and TRBJ1-2; D unclear. The germline V gene encodes CDR1 SGHNT and CDR2 YYREEE (reference sequence). Trimming stripped 0 bases from V and 0 bases from J, with 12 bases between. CDR3 length equals 16 residues. CDR3 sequence: CASSLGQILPNYGYTF. The CDR3 DNA is TGTGCCAGCAGCTTGGGGCAGATTCTTCCTAACTATGGCTACACCTTC.

This clonotype was seen repeatedly, ten times or more. The rearrangement links TRBV12-5 to TRBJ1-1; D unresolved. Germline CDR1 is LGHNT and CDR2 is FRNRAP. This CDR3 has 14 residues. The V end was cut by 8 bases, the J end by 0 bases, with 13 bases between. The CDR3, as DNA: TGTGCTAGTCTTGAAGGGCAGGTGAACACTGAAGCTTTCTTT. Residues: CASLEGQVNTEAFF. Full variable domain (missing parts from reference TRBV12-5 and TRBJ1-1): DARVTQTPRHKVTEMGQEVTMRCQPILGHNTVFWYRQTMMQGLELLAYFRNRAPLDDSGMPKDRFSAEMPDATLATLKIQPSEPRDSAVYFCASLEGQVNTEAFFGQGTRLTVV.

This clonotype was seen many times. This chain joins TRBV12-3 or TRBV12-4 and TRBJ1-5, with D possibly being TRBD1 (5 bases). The CDR3 is 15 residues long. Trimming stripped 3 bases from V and 2 bases from J, with 11 bases between. The CDR3 spells CASSFWGYGNQPQHF. As DNA, the CDR3 is TGTGCCAGCAGTTTCTGGGGGTACGGCAATCAGCCCCAGCATTTT.

This clonotype was recorded many times. The chain is built from TRBV12-3 or TRBV12-4 and TRBJ2-1; D might be TRBD2 (6 bases). This CDR3 spans 15 amino acids. V shed 4 bases and J shed 0 bases, with 10 bases lying between them. This CDR3 is CASSSVGSSYNEQFF. CDR3 bases: TGTGCCAGCAGTTCGGTCGGGAGCTCCTACAATGAGCAGTTCTTC.

V gene TRBV6-2 or TRBV6-3 combines with J gene TRBJ2-5, with unresolved D. V gave up 8 bases and J gave up 2 bases, with 9 bases separating them. This CDR3 has 12 amino acids. The germline V gene encodes CDR1 MNHEY and CDR2 SVGEGT. The CDR3 DNA follows: TGTGCCAGCGGTCCAGGTCAAGAGACCCAGTACTTC. This encodes CASGPGQETQYF.

The chain uses TRBV5-4 and TRBJ2-7; 7 nucleotides agree with TRBD2. After removal of 4 bases from V and 0 bases from J, the junction contained 10 bases not matched to a gene. CDR3 length equals 16 residues. Looked up from germline, CDR1 is SGHNT and CDR2 is YYREEE (reference sequence). The CDR3: CASSRATSRSSYEQYF. CDR3 bases: TGTGCCAGCAGCCGCGCGACTAGCCGAAGCTCCTACGAGCAGTACTTC. Full variable domain (remainder filled in from reference TRBV5-4 and TRBJ2-7): ETGVTQSPTHLIKTRGQQVTLRCSSQSGHNTVSWYQQALGQGPQFIFQYYREEENGRGNFPPRFSGLQFPNYSSELNVNALELDDSALYLCASSRATSRSSYEQYFGPGTRLTVT.

This clonotype was observed at least ten times. The chain couples TRBV7-2 to TRBJ2-2; D is perhaps TRBD1 or TRBD2 (5 bases each). CDR1 and CDR2 (germline): SGHTA, FQGNSA. Trimming took off 2 bases at V and 3 bases at J, with 10 bases between the two ends. The CDR3 covers 15 residues. The CDR3 protein is CASSLWDPHTGELFF. CDR3 bases: TGTGCCAGCAGCTTATGGGACCCGCACACCGGGGAGCTGTTTTTT.

Many counts were recorded for this clonotype. The chain couples TRBV11-3 to TRBJ2-3, with D perhaps TRBD1 or TRBD2 (5 bases each). With 5 bases removed from V and 5 bases from J, the gap between germline ends came to 17 bases. Germline CDR1 is SGHNT and CDR2 is YENEEA. This CDR3 is built from 15 residues. CDR3 nucleotide sequence: TGTGCCAGCAGCCAATCCGGGGCTCATTTAGATACGCAGTATTTT. As protein: CASSQSGAHLDTQYF. Looking up the rest from reference TRBV11-3 and TRBJ2-3 gives the full variable domain: EAGVVQSPRYKIIEKKQPVAFWCNPISGHNTLYWYLQNLGQGPELLIRYENEEAVDDSQLPKDRFSAERLKGVDSTLKIQPAELGDSAVYLCASSQSGAHLDTQYFGPGTRLTVL.

This clonotype was detected only a few times. The genes are TRBV12-3 or TRBV12-4 and TRBJ1-2, with D tentatively TRBD1 (5 bases). Between the trimmed V and J ends, which lost 6 bases and 0 bases, there was a span of 11 bases. The CDR3 is 14 amino acids. Here the CDR3 reads CASRPTGPNYGYTF. As DNA, the CDR3 is TGTGCCAGCAGGCCAACAGGACCTAACTATGGCTACACCTTC.

This clonotype has more than one count but fewer than ten. The V call is TRBV5-8, the J call TRBJ2-3; the D gene is possibly TRBD1 (6 bases). Germline lookup yields CDR1 SGHTS and CDR2 YDEGEE. With 0 bases removed from V and 0 bases from J, the gap between germline ends came to 8 bases. The CDR3 contains 15 residues. The CDR3 reads CASSLGGHSTDTQYF. The DNA for the CDR3 is TGTGCCAGCAGCTTGGGGGGACACAGCACAGATACGCAGTATTTT.

This clonotype was found a few times. This chain uses TRBV24-1 with TRBJ2-7; 7 bases are a match to TRBD1. The CDR3 runs 15 residues. The germline V gene has CDR1 KGHDR and CDR2 SFDVKD. V was clipped by 4 bases and J by 0 bases; unmatched bases: 5. This chain's CDR3 is CATSDSGTASYEQYF. Written as DNA, the CDR3 is TGTGCCACCAGTGACTCCGGGACAGCCTCCTACGAGCAGTACTTC.

This chain links TRBV9 with TRBJ2-5; 7 bases agree with TRBD2. The V segment lost 0 bases and the J segment 4 bases; nucleotides outside the gene matches: 6. The CDR3 length is 15 residues. CDR1 is SGDLS and CDR2 is YYNGEE in the germline V gene. The CDR3 region is CASSVVGGGGETQYF. The DNA for the CDR3 is TGTGCCAGCAGCGTAGTAGGAGGCGGGGGAGAGACCCAGTACTTC.

This clonotype was counted at least ten times. The rearrangement links TRBV5-5 to TRBJ2-1; 8 bases align to TRBD1. The CDR3 extends over 15 amino acids. Per germline, CDR1 SGHKS and CDR2 YYEKEE (reference sequence). V dropped 0 bases and J dropped 8; count of bases not matched to a gene: 7. CDR3 nucleotides: TGTGCCAGCAGCTTGGTCGGACAGGGCAAGGATGAGCAGTTCTTC. Encoded protein: CASSLVGQGKDEQFF.

This clonotype has a handful of counts. The chain is built from TRBV3-1 and TRBJ1-2; the D is unclear. The CDR3 spans 12 residues. Deletions cut 8 bases from V and 7 bases from J, with 14 bases between. Looked up from germline, CDR1 is LGHDT and CDR2 is YNNKEL (reference sequence). Here the CDR3 reads CASGGFGSGYTF. The CDR3 bases are TGTGCCAGCGGCGGATTCGGCTCTGGCTACACCTTC.

This clonotype has just a few counts. V is TRBV20-1 and J is TRBJ2-1; D uncertain. This CDR3 spans 14 amino acids. V was trimmed by 3 bases and J by 3 bases, leaving 12 bases between them. Germline CDR1 and CDR2: DFQATT and SNEGSKA (reference sequence). CDR3: CSARGLGFYNEQFF. The CDR3 DNA sequence: TGCAGTGCTAGGGGGTTGGGATTCTACAATGAGCAGTTCTTC.

This clonotype came up many times. The chain has TRBV12-3 or TRBV12-4 and TRBJ1-1; D unclear. CDR3 length equals 11 residues. The ends were cut back, 7 bases at V and 10 bases at J, with 13 bases in the middle. CDR3 in amino acids: CASKSRIRAFF. CDR3 nucleotide sequence: TGTGCCAGCAAGAGCCGCATAAGAGCTTTCTTT.